This record concerns one TCR beta chain sequence. Its specificity is not known. These data belong to a study of beta chain features in type 1 diabetes. Study results and caveats: Shortening that was moderate but significant affected the TCRB CDR3s of Type 1 diabetes patients in all four CD4+ subsets.

Expressed TCRB transcripts were sequenced, since all the RNA that had been isolated was reverse transcribed. Profiled with immunoSEQ multiplex PCR; TCRdb holds only in-frame clones, not every one. This repertoire shows 50,000 to 65,000 clones, less than 55% found once; its top ten account for 1.4%. Sequencing used Tregs from blood. This TCR was recovered from a man aged 30-40 years with type 1 diabetes.

The CDR3 loop reads CSTRTGAFSYNEQFF. The DNA for the CDR3 is TGCAGCACACGGACAGGCGCCTTCTCCTACAATGAGCAGTTCTTC. The chain employs TRBV29-1 and TRBJ2-1; 7 bases are a match to TRBD1. This CDR3 spans 15 amino acids. CDR1 is SQVTM and CDR2 is ANQGSEA in the germline V gene. V lost 8 bases and J lost 0; bases outside the gene matches: 10.